The 20 T cell receptor beta chains in this list originate from one sample, sequenced in a study of blood T cell repertoires in COVID-19. The assay was immunoSEQ multiplex PCR, and TCRdb's table has in-frame clones only and misses some. This table holds roughly 100,000 clones, roughly 80% found once. Source material: peripheral blood. The receptor source for this set is a woman at least 80 years old with acute or convalescent COVID-19.

The DNA for the CDR3 is TGTGCCAGCAGTGGGCAGACGGGACAGGGCTACACCTTC. Amino acids: CASSGQTGQGYTF. The chain carries TRBV2 and TRBJ1-2; 7 nucleotides agree with TRBD1. Germline V lookup: CDR1 SNHLY, CDR2 FYNNEI. Trimming removed 4 bases from V and 8 bases from J; junction bases left unmatched: 7. This CDR3 contains 13 residues.

The chain couples TRBV19 to TRBJ1-4, with TRBD1 matching 7 bases. The CDR3 sequence is 14 residues long. Trimming cost V 5 bases and J 0 bases; bases outside gene matches: 0. CDR1 LNHDA and CDR2 SQIVND come from the germline V gene (reference sequence). The CDR3 nucleotides are TGTGCCAGTAGTGGGACAGCAACTAATGAAAAACTGTTTTTT. Translation: CASSGTATNEKLFF.

The chain employs TRBV18 and TRBJ1-4; D possibly corresponds to TRBD1 (5 bases). There are 15 residues in the CDR3. V shed 4 bases and J shed 5 bases, with 14 bases lying between them. Germline CDR1 reads KGHSH; CDR2 reads LQKENI. CDR3 loop: CASSLIQGPNEKLFF. In DNA form, the CDR3 reads TGTGCCAGCTCACTCATTCAGGGCCCGAATGAAAAACTGTTTTTT.

The V call is TRBV6-5, the J call TRBJ1-2, with D uncertain. The germline V gene encodes CDR1 MNHEY and CDR2 SVGAGI. The V gene lost 2 bases and the J gene lost 6 bases, with 10 bases spanning the gap. This CDR3 has 13 amino acids. The CDR3 sequence: CASSYPGLNGYTF. The CDR3 region has the DNA TGTGCCAGCAGTTACCCAGGACTGAATGGCTACACCTTC.

This clone showed up just a few times. This rearrangement joins TRBV24-1 to TRBJ2-2, with D unclear. The CDR3 is 13 residues long. Deletions cut 6 bases from V and 6 bases from J, with 10 bases between. Germline CDR1 is KGHDR and CDR2 is SFDVKD. In DNA, the CDR3 is TGTGCCACCAGTCTTACTCGCGCCGGGGAGCTGTTTTTT. Residues: CATSLTRAGELFF.

This clone has a count of ten or more. The chain links TRBV2 to TRBJ2-1, with TRBD1 as a possible D gene (5 bases). This CDR3 has 13 amino acids. The V and J ends lost 3 bases and 3 bases respectively, with 6 bases between them. Germline CDR1 is SNHLY and CDR2 is FYNNEI. The CDR3 nucleotides are TGTGCCAGCAGTGATACAGGCTACAATGAGCAGTTCTTC. It is translated as CASSDTGYNEQFF.

With regard to this clone: Other DNA variants within this sample encode the same CDR3. The chain is built from TRBV28 and TRBJ1-5; D unresolved. Germline lookup yields CDR1 MDHEN and CDR2 SYDVKM. The CDR3 has 12 amino acids. V dropped 6 bases and J dropped 7 bases, with 10 bases sitting between them. The CDR3 nucleotides are TGTGCCAGCAGCCTCAGAGGACAGCCCCAGCATTTT. Residues: CASSLRGQPQHF.

This sequence joins TRBV10-3 and TRBJ1-4; tentatively, D is TRBD1 (5 bases). CDR1 is ENHRY and CDR2 is SYGVKD in the germline V gene. With 7 bases removed from V and 7 bases from J, the gap between germline ends came to 13 bases. This CDR3 has 13 residues. For the CDR3, the DNA is TGTGCCATCACTAACGGGGGAGGTGAAAAACTGTTTTTT. Encoded protein: CAITNGGGEKLFF.

V and J are TRBV7-9 and TRBJ1-2; no clear D gene. Germline-derived CDR1 and CDR2 are SEHNR and FQNEAQ (reference sequence). This CDR3 comprises 16 residues. V shed 2 bases and J shed 8 bases, with 21 bases lying between them. The CDR3 here is CASSLSSVVGGKGYTF. DNA for the CDR3: TGTGCCAGCAGCTTATCCTCCGTTGTAGGAGGAAAGGGCTACACCTTC.

This chain joins TRBV18 and TRBJ1-5; 9 bases line up with TRBD1. CDR1 is KGHSH and CDR2 is LQKENI in the germline V gene. The CDR3 extends over 14 amino acids. Trimming removed 3 bases from V and 6 bases from J; junction bases left unmatched: 3. The CDR3 protein is CASSPGQGGQPQHF. CDR3 DNA sequence: TGTGCCAGCTCACCGGGACAGGGAGGTCAGCCCCAGCATTTT. Using reference TRBV18 and TRBJ1-5 for the parts outside the CDR3, the full variable domain is NAGVMQNPRHLVRRRGQEARLRCSPMKGHSHVYWYRQLPEEGLKFMVYLQKENIIDESGMPKERFSAEFPKEGPSILRIQQVVRGDSAAYFCASSPGQGGQPQHFGDGTRLSIL.

The CDR3, as DNA: TGCGCCAGCAGCTTGAGAGGCGACTACAATGAGCAGTTCTTC. Translation gives CASSLRGDYNEQFF. The V call is TRBV5-1, the J call TRBJ2-1; D remains unclear. V lost 1 base and J lost 3, with 8 bases in between. Germline V lookup: CDR1 SGHRS, CDR2 YFSETQ. The CDR3 extends over 14 amino acids.

Only one count was recorded for this clone. This chain joins TRBV5-8 and TRBJ2-5, with 11 bases identical to TRBD2. Germline loops: CDR1 SGHTS, CDR2 YDEGEE. The CDR3 sequence is 15 residues long. V shed 4 bases and J 2 bases; nucleotides not matched to a gene: 4. CDR3 amino acids: CASSPGTSGQETQYF. The CDR3 bases are TGTGCCAGCAGCCCGGGGACTAGCGGACAAGAGACCCAGTACTTC.

The DNA for the CDR3 is TGTGCCACCAGCAGAGGGCGGTCCGTAGGTAACTATGGCTACACCTTC. Its translation: CATSRGRSVGNYGYTF. The chain is built from TRBV15 and TRBJ1-2, with unresolved D. Germline values: CDR1 LNHNV, CDR2 YYDKDF (reference sequence). The CDR3 sequence is 16 residues long. Trimming shortened V by 1 base and J by 1 base, and 13 bases separated the two germline ends.

The chain couples TRBV5-4 to TRBJ1-2, with TRBD1 identical over 8 bases. CDR3 length: 15 residues. Trimming at V came to 0 bases and at J to 8 bases, leaving 9 bases not matched to a gene. CDR1 is SGHNT and CDR2 is YYREEE in the germline V gene (reference sequence). The CDR3 coding sequence is TGTGCCAGCAGCTTGGGACAGGGGTCCCGTGGAGGCTACACCTTC. Amino acid sequence: CASSLGQGSRGGYTF.

V usage is TRBV21-1 and J usage is TRBJ2-6; the D segment call TRBD2 is taken from the table without a DNA check. TRBV21-1 is a recognized pseudogene. This CDR3 region has 14 residues. The CDR3 loop is CASSPGSGANVLTF. The CDR3 nucleotides are TGTGCCAGCAGTCCGGGGAGCGGGGCCAACGTCCTGACTTTC.

The chain employs TRBV5-1 and TRBJ2-2, with TRBD1 matching over 10 bases. Trimming took 7 bases from V and 4 from J; bases not matched to a gene: 7. Germline V CDR1 and CDR2: SGHRS, YFSETQ. The CDR3 covers 15 residues. CDR3 loop: CASGGQGIGTGELFF. As DNA, the CDR3 is TGCGCCAGCGGGGGACAGGGGATTGGCACCGGGGAGCTGTTTTTT.

This chain connects TRBV13 to TRBJ2-6, with unresolved D. Between the trimmed V and J ends, which lost 3 bases and 8 bases, there was a span of 5 bases. Germline CDR1 is PRHDT and CDR2 is FYEKMQ (reference sequence). CDR3 length: 12 residues. The CDR3 is CASSLASNVLTF. CDR3 DNA sequence: TGTGCCAGCAGCTTGGCTTCCAACGTCCTGACTTTC.

This clone was seen a handful of times. The J gene is TRBJ2-1, the V gene TRBV7-9, with a weak D call TRBD2 (6 bases). This CDR3 comprises 15 residues. Germline-derived CDR1 and CDR2 are SEHNR and FQNEAQ (reference sequence). Trimming removed 1 base at V and 6 bases at J, with 13 bases between. The CDR3 coding sequence is TGTGCCAGCAGCTTAGATCTCGGGAGTTTCAATGAGCAGTTCTTC. Translating it yields CASSLDLGSFNEQFF.

This chain joins TRBV27 and TRBJ1-5; D is possibly TRBD1 (5 bases). Per the germline V gene, CDR1 is MNHEY and CDR2 is SMNVEV (reference sequence). This CDR3 is 15 amino acids long. V was clipped by 1 base and J by 4 bases, with 11 bases between them. CDR3 loop: CASSLFGGGNQPQHF. DNA for the CDR3: TGTGCCAGCAGTTTATTTGGGGGGGGAAATCAGCCCCAGCATTTT.

The CDR3 DNA follows: TGTGCCTGGAGTGTACGAGGTTCCTTCTACGAGCAGTACGTC. This sequence encodes CAWSVRGSFYEQYV. This sequence joins TRBV30 and TRBJ2-7, with no clear D. V was trimmed by 0 bases and J by 3 bases, leaving 12 bases between them. The germline gives CDR1 GTSNPN, CDR2 SVGIG (reference sequence). This CDR3 comprises 14 residues.